Listed here are 30 T cell receptor beta chains from one sample, sequenced in a study of graft-versus-host responses after intestinal transplantation. Sequencing used immunoSEQ multiplex PCR; TCRdb keeps in-frame clones, though not all of them. The profile shows 40,000 or so clones, roughly 86% of them singletons. The specimen was PBMCs, collected less than 280 days after transplant. The receptors stem from a human patient who received an intestinal transplant, so some T cells may come from the graft donor.

This clone was found a few times. The chain recombines TRBV19 with TRBJ2-7, with TRBD2 matching 8 bases. V lost 1 base and J lost 2; bases outside the gene matches: 4. The CDR3 totals 15 residues. CDR1 and CDR2 from the germline V gene are LNHDA and SQIVND (reference sequence). The CDR3 DNA is TGTGCCAGTAGTATAGCCCTAGCGGGTGCCTACGAGCAGTACTTC. Protein sequence: CASSIALAGAYEQYF.

The chain carries TRBV6-4 and TRBJ2-3; 11 bases map to TRBD2. Germline trimming cut 6 bases from V and 5 bases from J; bases unmatched to any gene: 7. This CDR3 has 15 residues. Germline-derived CDR1 and CDR2 are MRHNA and SNTAGT. CDR3 nucleotide sequence: TGTGCCAGCAGCCCGACTAGCGGGGCAGTAGATACGCAGTATTTT. Translation: CASSPTSGAVDTQYF.

The chain couples TRBV15 to TRBJ2-3, with a possible D match to TRBD2 (5 bases). The CDR3 covers 11 residues. Germline values: CDR1 LNHNV, CDR2 YYDKDF (reference sequence). Trimming took 9 bases from V and 2 from J, leaving 6 bases between them. The CDR3 spells CATRVTDTQYF. In nucleotides, the CDR3 is TGTGCCACGAGGGTCACAGATACGCAGTATTTT.

The CDR3 sequence is CASGRGGVSTDTQYF. The CDR3 DNA sequence: TGTGCCAGTGGGAGAGGCGGGGTCAGCACAGATACGCAGTATTTT. The chain links TRBV19 to TRBJ2-3, with D maybe TRBD2 (6 bases). Per the germline V gene, CDR1 is LNHDA and CDR2 is SQIVND (reference sequence). The CDR3 runs 15 residues. V lost 8 bases to trimming and J lost 0 bases, with 15 bases between them.

The chain is built from TRBV6-6 and TRBJ2-1, with unresolved D. CDR3 length equals 11 residues. Trimming took off 6 bases at V and 8 bases at J, with 8 bases between the two ends. Germline CDR1 reads MNHNY; CDR2 reads SVGAGI (reference sequence). The CDR3 DNA is TGTGCCAGCAGCCTCGGCGATGAGCAGTTCTTC. This gives the protein CASSLGDEQFF.

V gene TRBV11-3 combines with J gene TRBJ1-1; D gene uncertain. Germline CDR1 SGHNT, CDR2 YENEEA. CDR3 length: 13 residues. Trimming removed 3 bases at V and 7 bases at J, with 12 bases between. The CDR3 sequence is CASSFWRGDEAFF. DNA of the CDR3: TGTGCCAGCAGCTTTTGGCGTGGTGATGAAGCTTTCTTT.

Comments on this clone: Other DNA sequences in this sample translate to the same CDR3. V and J are TRBV6-1 and TRBJ2-1, with 7 bases identical to TRBD2. V lost 6 bases and J lost 8; bases outside the gene matches: 10. Germline V CDR1 and CDR2: MNHNS, SASEGT. This CDR3 has 14 residues. The CDR3 loop reads CASSVGGGYHEQFF. DNA for the CDR3: TGTGCCAGCAGCGTGGGCGGGGGATACCATGAGCAGTTCTTC.

V gene TRBV4-1 combines with J gene TRBJ1-6; unclear D gene. With 1 base removed from V and 5 bases from J, the gap between germline ends came to 15 bases. This CDR3 contains 17 residues. Germline-derived CDR1 and CDR2 are MGHRA and YSYEKL. CDR3 in amino acids: CASSQVGRIDNNSPLHF. As DNA, the CDR3 is TGCGCCAGCAGCCAAGTAGGACGGATAGACAATAATTCACCCCTCCACTTT.

The genes are TRBV27 and TRBJ2-7; 12 nucleotides agree with TRBD1. The CDR3 consists of 16 residues. Germline V CDR1 and CDR2: MNHEY, SMNVEV (reference sequence). V shed 3 bases and J 4 bases; nucleotides not matched to a gene: 7. In nucleotides, the CDR3 is TGTGCCAGCAGTTTCGCCGGGACAGGGGGCTTATACGAGCAGTACTTC. Protein product: CASSFAGTGGLYEQYF.

The chain employs TRBV7-6 and TRBJ2-1; 8 bases fit TRBD2. The germline gives CDR1 SGHVS, CDR2 FNYEAQ. Trimming took 4 bases from V and 0 from J; bases not matched to a gene: 2. There are 15 residues in the CDR3. DNA for the CDR3: TGTGCCAGCAGCTCCCTAGCGGGCTCCTACAATGAGCAGTTCTTC. It codes for CASSSLAGSYNEQFF.

The chain uses TRBV4-1 and TRBJ2-3; TRBD1 might be the D (6 bases). Germline V gene sequence: CDR1 MGHRA, CDR2 YSYEKL. The CDR3 consists of 15 residues. V dropped 1 base and J dropped 3 bases, with 11 bases sitting between them. This CDR3 is CASSQVLGGTDTQYF. The DNA for the CDR3 is TGCGCCAGCAGCCAAGTTCTAGGGGGAACAGATACGCAGTATTTT.

The rearrangement links TRBV11-3 to TRBJ2-1, with TRBD2 matching over 8 bases. The CDR3 spans 13 residues. The junction had 4 bases not matched to a gene; V was cut back by 8 bases and J by 4 bases. Germline loops: CDR1 SGHNT, CDR2 YENEEA. This chain's CDR3 is CASRAGDYNEQFF. The CDR3 coding sequence is TGTGCCAGCCGAGCGGGGGATTACAATGAGCAGTTCTTC.

The chain recombines TRBV6-7 with TRBJ2-7; no clear D. TRBV6-7 falls under the ORF class, with uncertain function. The CDR3 has 18 residues. V was trimmed by 0 bases and J by 3 bases, leaving 21 bases between them. The CDR3 bases are TGTGCCAGCAGTTACTCGACGGAACCTGGAAAGAGTCTCTACGAGCAGTACTTC. Translated: CASSYSTEPGKSLYEQYF.

The chain recombines TRBV2 with TRBJ1-6, with 8 bases fitting TRBD1. V lost 5 bases to trimming and J lost 8 bases; unmatched junction nucleotides: 5. Per the germline V gene, CDR1 is SNHLY and CDR2 is FYNNEI. The CDR3 is made up of 14 amino acids. CDR3 amino acids: CASSSQGGYSPLHF. CDR3 in DNA: TGTGCCAGCAGTTCACAGGGGGGATATTCACCCCTCCACTTT.

This chain uses TRBV7-9 with TRBJ2-7, with a weak D call TRBD1 (6 bases). Trimming shortened V by 7 bases and J by 2 bases, and 12 bases separated the two germline ends. CDR3 length: 13 residues. The germline CDR1 and CDR2 sequences are SEHNR and FQNEAQ (reference sequence). In DNA form, the CDR3 reads TGTGCCAGCACCCCGGCAGGGGCCTACGAGCAGTACTTC. Protein product: CASTPAGAYEQYF.

V and J are TRBV5-5 and TRBJ1-3; D gene unclear. CDR3 size: 14 residues. V shed 2 bases and J shed 1 base, with 7 bases lying between them. Germline-derived CDR1 and CDR2 are SGHKS and YYEKEE (reference sequence). The CDR3 region is CASSFYGSGNTIYF. CDR3 bases: TGTGCCAGCAGCTTTTATGGATCTGGAAACACCATATATTTT. The whole variable domain, remainder taken from reference TRBV5-5 and TRBJ1-3, is DAGVTQSPTHLIKTRGQQVTLRCSPISGHKSVSWYQQVLGQGPQFIFQYYEKEERGRGNFPDRFSARQFPNYSSELNVNALLLGDSALYLCASSFYGSGNTIYFGEGSWLTVV.

The chain joins TRBV7-9 to TRBJ2-6; the D is unclear. Trimming removed 1 base at V and 2 bases at J, with 9 bases between. The CDR3 sequence is 16 residues long. Germline V gene data show CDR1 as SEHNR and CDR2 as FQNEAQ (reference sequence). The chain's CDR3 is CASSLGGTAGANVLTF. The CDR3 DNA reads as TGTGCCAGCAGCTTAGGCGGAACGGCTGGGGCCAACGTCCTGACTTTC. The entire variable domain, with the rest obtained from reference TRBV7-9 and TRBJ2-6, is as follows: DTGVSQNPRHKITKRGQNVTFRCDPISEHNRLYWYRQTLGQGPEFLTYFQNEAQLEKSRLLSDRFSAERPKGSFSTLEIQRTEQGDSAMYLCASSLGGTAGANVLTFGAGSRLTVL.

The chain is built from TRBV7-9 and TRBJ1-5, with 8 bases matching TRBD1. The V gene's germline CDR1 is SEHNR and CDR2 FQNEAQ (reference sequence). This CDR3 contains 13 residues. V lost 5 bases, J lost 6 bases, and 3 bases stayed unmatched. CDR3 in DNA: TGTGCCAGCAGCATAGACAGGGGTCAGCCCCAGCATTTT. Its protein is CASSIDRGQPQHF.

The CDR3 loop is CASSQVVPNTGELFF. The DNA of the CDR3 is TGCGCCAGCAGCCAAGTAGTCCCGAACACCGGGGAGCTGTTTTTT. V and J are TRBV4-1 and TRBJ2-2; no clear D gene. The V end lost 1 base, the J end lost 0 bases, and 6 bases lay between the germline ends. Germline V lookup: CDR1 MGHRA, CDR2 YSYEKL. This CDR3 has 15 residues.

The rearrangement uses TRBV7-2 and TRBJ1-1; D ambiguous. CDR1 is SGHTA and CDR2 is FQGNSA in the germline V gene. The CDR3 is made up of 15 amino acids. The V end was cut by 1 base, the J end by 1 base, with 10 bases between. The CDR3, as DNA: TGTGCCAGCAGCTTAGTCGAAGGACCGAACACTGAAGCTTTCTTT. This encodes CASSLVEGPNTEAFF.

This clone has only one observation. CDR3 sequence reads: CASSFGTGLSAFF. The DNA for the CDR3 is TGTGCCAGCAGTTTCGGGACGGGCCTCTCAGCTTTCTTT. The chain is built from TRBV28 and TRBJ1-1, with TRBD1 as a possible D gene (5 bases). The germline gives CDR1 MDHEN, CDR2 SYDVKM. The CDR3 contains 13 residues. With 3 bases removed from V and 10 bases from J, the gap between germline ends came to 15 bases.

The V call is TRBV5-4, the J call TRBJ2-5; D possibly matches TRBD1 or TRBD2 (7 bases each). The V and J ends lost 5 bases and 5 bases respectively, with 19 bases between them. This CDR3 is 15 amino acids long. The germline V gene encodes CDR1 SGHNT and CDR2 YYREEE (reference sequence). CDR3 region: CASRSRDSGVETQYF. The CDR3 nucleotides read TGTGCCAGCAGATCCCGGGACAGCGGGGTGGAGACCCAGTACTTC.

J is TRBJ2-7 and V is TRBV18, with D perhaps being TRBD1 or TRBD2 (5 bases each). In germline, CDR1 is KGHSH, CDR2 LQKENI. The CDR3 covers 10 residues. Between the trimmed V and J ends, which lost 5 bases and 6 bases, there was a span of 5 bases. CDR3 in amino acids: CASSGGEQYF. DNA for the CDR3: TGTGCCAGCTCAGGGGGCGAGCAGTACTTC. Full variable domain (outside the CDR3, taken from reference TRBV18 and TRBJ2-7): NAGVMQNPRHLVRRRGQEARLRCSPMKGHSHVYWYRQLPEEGLKFMVYLQKENIIDESGMPKERFSAEFPKEGPSILRIQQVVRGDSAAYFCASSGGEQYFGPGTRLTVT.

Note on this clone: Within the sample, other DNA sequences also encode this same CDR3. The chain recombines TRBV6-1 with TRBJ1-5; 9 bases match TRBD1. The V gene's germline CDR1 is MNHNS and CDR2 SASEGT. The CDR3 loop spans 16 amino acids. V gave up 2 bases and J gave up 7 bases; unmatched junction bases: 9. The CDR3 DNA reads as TGTGCCAGCAGTGAACTGGGGGGGACAGGGTTCCAGCCCCAGCATTTT. It is translated as CASSELGGTGFQPQHF.

This clone was detected a few times. The chain couples TRBV11-2 to TRBJ2-3; D uncertain. CDR1 and CDR2 (germline): SGHAT, FQNNGV. V was clipped by 0 bases and J by 7 bases, with 17 bases between them. This CDR3 contains 16 residues. CDR3 DNA: TGTGCCAGCAGCTTAGAAACGGAAGGGCCACTTAATACGCAGTATTTT. Translation gives CASSLETEGPLNTQYF.

The chain is built from TRBV7-9 and TRBJ2-3; D tentatively reads TRBD1 or TRBD2 (6 bases each). Trimming stripped 1 base from V and 2 bases from J, with 13 bases between. Germline V gives CDR1 SEHNR, CDR2 FQNEAQ (reference sequence). The CDR3 spans 16 residues. The CDR3 here is CASSLGGGRATDTQYF. Here the CDR3 DNA reads TGTGCCAGCAGCTTAGGAGGGGGGCGGGCCACAGATACGCAGTATTTT.

The chain links TRBV7-9 to TRBJ2-2; D may match TRBD1 or TRBD2 (5 bases each). Trimming shortened V by 3 bases and J by 4 bases, and 15 bases separated the two germline ends. This CDR3 has 16 residues. Germline V gives CDR1 SEHNR, CDR2 FQNEAQ (reference sequence). CDR3 residues: CASSFNRAGSTGELFF. CDR3 bases: TGTGCCAGCAGCTTCAACCGGGCAGGGAGCACCGGGGAGCTGTTTTTT. Full variable domain (remainder filled in from reference TRBV7-9 and TRBJ2-2): DTGVSQNPRHKITKRGQNVTFRCDPISEHNRLYWYRQTLGQGPEFLTYFQNEAQLEKSRLLSDRFSAERPKGSFSTLEIQRTEQGDSAMYLCASSFNRAGSTGELFFGEGSRLTVL.

This chain joins TRBV21-1 and TRBJ2-4; TRBD1 reflects the table's D call only, with no check against the DNA. TRBV21-1 is termed a pseudogene. The CDR3 length is 20 residues. CDR3 protein: CASSKGQWQERVQAKNIQYF. CDR3 nucleotide sequence: TGTGCCAGCAGCAAGGGACAGTGGCAGGAGAGGGTCCAGGCCAAAAACATTCAGTACTTC.

There are a few counts of this clone. The chain has TRBV27 and TRBJ2-7; D is uncertain. Trimming stripped 2 bases from V and 6 bases from J, with 17 bases between. Germline CDR1 reads MNHEY; CDR2 reads SMNVEV (reference sequence). The CDR3 contains 15 residues. The CDR3 coding sequence is TGTGCCAGCAGTTTAGGTGTTAGCCTCACTACCGAGCAGTACTTC. Its translation is CASSLGVSLTTEQYF.

This chain joins TRBV4-1 and TRBJ1-5, with 9 bases lining up with TRBD1. Germline CDR1 MGHRA, CDR2 YSYEKL. The CDR3 has 15 amino acids. Unmatched junction bases numbered 0, after V lost 1 base and J lost 2 bases. The CDR3 spells CASSQGTGGNQPQHF. The CDR3 DNA is TGCGCCAGCAGCCAAGGGACAGGGGGCAATCAGCCCCAGCATTTT.